These 11 T cell receptor beta chains were sequenced from one sample in a study of blood T cell repertoires in COVID-19. Repertoires were generated with immunoSEQ multiplex PCR, while TCRdb's copy carries only in-frame clones and drops some. The sample lists some 180,000 clones, around 85% occurring once. The sequenced sample was peripheral blood. Receptor source: a man in his 70s with active or convalescent COVID-19.

This chain's CDR3 is CASRSGGSYNEQFF. CDR3 nucleotides: TGTGCCAGCCGATCGGGCGGGTCCTACAATGAGCAGTTCTTC. This rearrangement joins TRBV6-5 to TRBJ2-1, with D possibly being TRBD2 (5 bases). The CDR3 is 14 amino acids. Germline CDR1 is MNHEY and CDR2 is SVGAGI. The V and J ends lost 8 bases and 1 base respectively, with 12 bases between them.

This chain connects TRBV28 to TRBJ2-7; possible D gene TRBD1, 6 bases. In germline, CDR1 is MDHEN, CDR2 SYDVKM. CDR3 length: 16 amino acids. Trimming cost V 8 bases and J 3 bases, with 23 bases left between them. Written as DNA, the CDR3 is TGTGCCAGCGGCTCTCTCGGGACACGGCACAACTACGAGCAGTACTTC. Protein product: CASGSLGTRHNYEQYF.

This sequence joins TRBV7-2 and TRBJ2-7; 9 positions agree with TRBD1. CDR1 is SGHTA and CDR2 is FQGNSA in the germline V gene. With V trimmed by 5 bases and J by 6 bases, 8 bases remained unmatched. This CDR3 is built from 14 residues. This CDR3 reads CASSRPGQGVEQYF. The CDR3, as DNA: TGTGCCAGCAGCCGCCCGGGACAGGGCGTCGAGCAGTACTTC.

The genes are TRBV4-3 and TRBJ2-2; 8 bases map to TRBD2. The CDR3 totals 16 residues. Unmatched junction bases numbered 4, after V lost 0 bases and J lost 4 bases. Germline assignment: CDR1 LGHNA and CDR2 YSLEER. CDR3 sequence reads: CASSQELAVTTGELFF. In DNA form, the CDR3 reads TGCGCCAGCAGCCAAGAACTAGCGGTCACCACCGGGGAGCTGTTTTTT.

This clone appeared once. At the DNA level, this CDR3 is encoded by other sequences in the same sample as well. The V gene is TRBV29-1, the J gene TRBJ2-3; the match to TRBD1 covers 8 bases. The length of the CDR3 is 14 residues. Germline CDR1 SQVTM, CDR2 ANQGSEA. V lost 1 base, J lost 1 base, and 1 base stayed unmatched. CDR3 bases: TGCAGCGTTGAAGCAGGGGGCCGCACAGATACGCAGTATTTT. Translated: CSVEAGGRTDTQYF.

This clone was found a few times. This chain connects TRBV10-3 to TRBJ2-4; possibly TRBD1 for D (6 bases). Germline CDR1 and CDR2: ENHRY and SYGVKD. The V gene lost 4 bases and the J gene lost 5 bases, with 9 bases spanning the gap. This CDR3 contains 13 residues. DNA for the CDR3: TGTGCCATCAGTGCAGGGGCCGAAAACATTCAGTACTTC. It translates to CAISAGAENIQYF.

Here the CDR3 DNA reads TGTGCCAGCAGCCCGCGACGGGATTATAACTATGGCTACACCTTC. It encodes CASSPRRDYNYGYTF. The chain combines TRBV7-9 with TRBJ1-2; D gene ambiguous. Between the trimmed V and J ends, which lost 5 bases and 1 base, there was a span of 14 bases. Germline CDR1 reads SEHNR; CDR2 reads FQNEAQ (reference sequence). This CDR3 is built from 15 residues.

The chain recombines TRBV29-1 with TRBJ1-2; D remains ambiguous. The CDR3 totals 15 residues. Germline-derived CDR1 and CDR2 are SQVTM and ANQGSEA. V dropped 4 bases and J dropped 8 bases, with 23 bases sitting between them. CDR3 nucleotide sequence: TGCAGCGTTGTGGGGTTTAAGGATCTAGCTTGGGGCTACACCTTC. This gives the protein CSVVGFKDLAWGYTF. Looking up the rest from reference TRBV29-1 and TRBJ1-2 gives the full variable domain: SAVISQKPSRDICQRGTSLTIQCQVDSQVTMMFWYRQQPGQSLTLIATANQGSEATYESGFVIDKFPISRPNLTFSTLTVSNMSPEDSSIYLCSVVGFKDLAWGYTFGSGTRLTVV.

The genes are TRBV18 and TRBJ2-1; D gene uncertain. Between the trimmed V and J ends, which lost 3 bases and 1 base, there was a span of 13 bases. CDR1 is KGHSH and CDR2 is LQKENI in the germline V gene. This CDR3 spans 16 amino acids. CDR3 sequence (DNA): TGTGCCAGCTCACCTCGTGAAGTCAGGTCCTACAATGAGCAGTTCTTC. Translating it yields CASSPREVRSYNEQFF.

The rearrangement links TRBV5-5 to TRBJ2-7, with TRBD1 as a possible D gene (5 bases). The CDR3 is 17 residues long. V was clipped by 0 bases and J by 5 bases, with 21 bases between them. Germline V gene sequence: CDR1 SGHKS, CDR2 YYEKEE (reference sequence). CDR3 DNA: TGTGCCAGCAGCTTGGCCCCGACAGCCTGGCCTACCGACGAGCAGTACTTC. Translating gives CASSLAPTAWPTDEQYF.

Here the CDR3 DNA reads TGCGCCAGCAGCTTGGCACTAGCGGGGACAGATACGCAGTATTTT. Its translation is CASSLALAGTDTQYF. V gene TRBV5-1 combines with J gene TRBJ2-3; 10 positions agree with TRBD2. The CDR3 loop spans 15 amino acids. Unmatched junction bases numbered 1, after V lost 0 bases and J lost 3 bases. Germline-derived CDR1 and CDR2 are SGHRS and YFSETQ.